The 2 T cell receptor beta chains in this list originate from one sample, sequenced in a study of OX40 agonist ivuxolimab in advanced cancers. TCRdb keeps only in-frame clones here, not all; method: immunoSEQ multiplex PCR. The repertoire holds approximately 65,000 clones, with 70% to 85% as singletons. Sequenced material: CD4+ or CD8+ T cells sorted from blood, taken in a trial of the OX40 agonist ivuxolimab. These TCRs come from an adult with an advanced solid tumor such as melanoma, head and neck, liver or kidney cancer.

V usage is TRBV9 and J usage is TRBJ1-2; D call uncertain. Per the germline V gene, CDR1 is SGDLS and CDR2 is YYNGEE. This CDR3 has 15 residues. The V and J ends lost 4 bases and 2 bases respectively, with 15 bases between them. This CDR3 reads CASSPSPDSNYGYTF. In nucleotides, the CDR3 is TGTGCCAGCAGCCCCAGCCCAGACTCCAACTATGGCTACACCTTC. Full variable domain (rest looked up from reference TRBV9 and TRBJ1-2): DSGVTQTPKHLITATGQRVTLRCSPRSGDLSVYWYQQSLDQGLQFLIQYYNGEERAKGNILERFSAQQFPDLHSELNLSSLELGDSALYFCASSPSPDSNYGYTFGSGTRLTVV.

The chain couples TRBV18 to TRBJ1-1; D gene uncertain. The CDR3 is 15 residues long. CDR1 is KGHSH, CDR2 LQKENI, per germline. Trimming left V 0 bases short and J 0 bases short, with 8 bases between. The DNA of the CDR3 is TGTGCCAGCTCACCACCGGCGAGTTTGAACACTGAAGCTTTCTTT. Translation: CASSPPASLNTEAFF.